The subject of this entry is one TCR beta chain. The antigen remains unidentified. V gave up 4 bases and J gave up 2 bases; unmatched junction bases: 7. This CDR3 spans 16 amino acids. CDR1 is MDHEN, CDR2 SYDVKM, per germline. In the PCR, 60 Vbeta and 13 Jbeta primers were used. The assay was immunoSEQ multiplex PCR, and TCRdb's table has in-frame clones only and misses some. The data show about 210,000 clones, approximately 79% seen once. This sample is drawn from a study of cytomegalovirus exposure and HLA in healthy donors. Notes on the study in general: TRBV6-2, TRBV6-3 and other indistinguishable V segments were excluded. Among the most significant clusters, several appeared linked to common viral pathogens in a later analysis.

The specimen sequenced was PBMCs. The chain has TRBV28 and TRBJ1-3, with 8 bases aligning to TRBD1. This receptor was identified in a male donor in good health and CMV-seronegative. The chain's CDR3 is CASSSSYRGAGNTIYF. CDR3 DNA sequence: TGTGCCAGCAGTTCCTCTTACAGGGGGGCTGGAAACACCATATATTTT.